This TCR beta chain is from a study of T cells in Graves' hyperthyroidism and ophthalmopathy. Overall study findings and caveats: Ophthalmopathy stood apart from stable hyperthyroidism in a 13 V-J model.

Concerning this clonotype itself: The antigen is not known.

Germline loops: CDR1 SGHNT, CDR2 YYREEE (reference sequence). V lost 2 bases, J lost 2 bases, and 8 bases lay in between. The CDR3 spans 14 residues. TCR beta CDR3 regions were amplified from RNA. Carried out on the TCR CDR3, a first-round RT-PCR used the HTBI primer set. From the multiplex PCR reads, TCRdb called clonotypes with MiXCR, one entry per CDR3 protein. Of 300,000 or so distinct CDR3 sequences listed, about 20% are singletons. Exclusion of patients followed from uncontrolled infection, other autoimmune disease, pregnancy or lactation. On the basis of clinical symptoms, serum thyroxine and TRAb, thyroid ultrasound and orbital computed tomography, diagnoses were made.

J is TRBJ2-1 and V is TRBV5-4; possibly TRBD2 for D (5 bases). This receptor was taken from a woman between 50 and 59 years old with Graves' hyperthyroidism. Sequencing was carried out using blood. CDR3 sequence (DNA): TGTGCCAGCAGCTTCGGGGATCCCTACAATGAGCAGTTCTTC. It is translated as CASSFGDPYNEQFF.